The following is a T cell receptor (beta chain) sequence with its context. The antigen remains undetermined. Sequenced by immunoSEQ multiplex PCR; TCRdb stores in-frame clones only, minus some. The data show approximately 76,000 clones, just over 90% seen once. V lost 3 bases to trimming and J lost 2 bases; unmatched junction nucleotides: 15. CDR1 and CDR2 from the germline V gene are LNHDA and SQIVND (reference sequence). The CDR3 extends over 18 amino acids. The sample comes from a study of T cell responses to AZD1222 COVID-19 vaccine. Study-wide findings and caveats: Vaccine-associated CD4 TCRs spanned spike, dominant at 160-218 and 743-854. At baseline, just five to seven AZD1222 recipients tested seropositive. Clonal diversity may have been underestimated, and the donors were mostly white British, with more females than males. Regions left unmutated in variants are reportedly the target of nearly half of spike-specific TCRs.

The TCR comes from an adult in good health. The input for sequencing was peripheral blood, taken on day 0 of MenACWY control vaccination. The chain carries TRBV19 and TRBJ1-1; 7 nucleotides line up with TRBD1. CDR3 loop: CASSMGGIPGTANTEAFF. Written as DNA, the CDR3 is TGTGCCAGTAGTATGGGGGGGATTCCCGGGACAGCAAACACTGAAGCTTTCTTT.